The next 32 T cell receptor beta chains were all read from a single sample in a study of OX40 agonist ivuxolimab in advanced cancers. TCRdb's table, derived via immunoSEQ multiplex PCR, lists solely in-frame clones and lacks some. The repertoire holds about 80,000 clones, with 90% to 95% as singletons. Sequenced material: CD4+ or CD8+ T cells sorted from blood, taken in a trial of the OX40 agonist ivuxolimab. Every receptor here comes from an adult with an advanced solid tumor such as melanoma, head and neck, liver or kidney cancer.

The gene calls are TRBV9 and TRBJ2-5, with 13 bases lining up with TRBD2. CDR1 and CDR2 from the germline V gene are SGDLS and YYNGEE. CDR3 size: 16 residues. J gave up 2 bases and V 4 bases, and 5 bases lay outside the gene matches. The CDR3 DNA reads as TGTGCCAGCAGCCACCGACTAGCGGGAGGTCAAGAGACCCAGTACTTC. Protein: CASSHRLAGGQETQYF.

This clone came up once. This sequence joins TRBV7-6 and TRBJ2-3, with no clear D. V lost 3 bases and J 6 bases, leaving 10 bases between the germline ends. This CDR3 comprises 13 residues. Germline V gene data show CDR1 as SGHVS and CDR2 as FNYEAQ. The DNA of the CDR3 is TGTGCCAGCAGCTTTCGAGCGTTCGATACGCAGTATTTT. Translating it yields CASSFRAFDTQYF.

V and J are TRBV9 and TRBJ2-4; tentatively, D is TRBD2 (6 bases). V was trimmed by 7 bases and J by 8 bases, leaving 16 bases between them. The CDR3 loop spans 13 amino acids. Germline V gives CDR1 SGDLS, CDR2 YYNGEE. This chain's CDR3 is CASSGGGSDIQYF. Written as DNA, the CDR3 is TGTGCCAGCTCCGGTGGGGGGTCGGACATTCAGTACTTC.

The CDR3 DNA reads as TGCGCCAGCAGCTTGGACAGGCCGAGCTCCTACGAGCAGTACTTC. Its protein is CASSLDRPSSYEQYF. The chain carries TRBV5-1 and TRBJ2-5; D might be TRBD1 (5 bases). The J call is doubtful: the DNA matches TRBJ2-7 better. This CDR3 region has 15 residues. CDR1 and CDR2 from the germline V gene are SGHRS and YFSETQ.

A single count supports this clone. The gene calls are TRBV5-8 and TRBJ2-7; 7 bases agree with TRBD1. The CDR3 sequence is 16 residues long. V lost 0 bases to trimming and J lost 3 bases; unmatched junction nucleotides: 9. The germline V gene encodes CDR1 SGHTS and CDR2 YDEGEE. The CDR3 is CASSLEMATGLYEQYF. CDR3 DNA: TGTGCCAGCAGCTTGGAAATGGCGACAGGGCTCTACGAGCAGTACTTC.

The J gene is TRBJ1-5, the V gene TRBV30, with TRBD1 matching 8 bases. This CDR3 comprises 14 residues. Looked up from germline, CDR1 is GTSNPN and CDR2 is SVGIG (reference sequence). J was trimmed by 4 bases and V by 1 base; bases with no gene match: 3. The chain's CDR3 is CAWSAGTGNQPQHF. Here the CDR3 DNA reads TGTGCCTGGAGTGCCGGGACAGGAAATCAGCCCCAGCATTTT. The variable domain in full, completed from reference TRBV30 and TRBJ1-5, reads SQTIHQWPATLVQPVGSPLSLECTVEGTSNPNLYWYRQAAGRGLQLLFYSVGIGQISSEVPQNLSASRPQDRQFILSSKKLLLSDSGFYLCAWSAGTGNQPQHFGDGTRLSIL.

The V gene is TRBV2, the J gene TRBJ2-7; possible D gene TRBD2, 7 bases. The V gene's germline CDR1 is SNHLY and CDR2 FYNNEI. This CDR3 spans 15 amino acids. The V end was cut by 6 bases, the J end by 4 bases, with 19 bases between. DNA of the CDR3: TGTGCCAGCAGCGGGGGGCTGCAAGGAACATACGAGCAGTACTTC. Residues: CASSGGLQGTYEQYF.

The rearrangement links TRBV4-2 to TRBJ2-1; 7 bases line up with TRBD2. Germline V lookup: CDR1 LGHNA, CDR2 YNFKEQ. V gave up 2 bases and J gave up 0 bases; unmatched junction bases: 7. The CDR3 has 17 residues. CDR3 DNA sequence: TGTGCCAGCAGCCAAAGAGAAGCGGGGAGCTCCTACAATGAGCAGTTCTTC. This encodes CASSQREAGSSYNEQFF.

CDR3 sequence (DNA): TGTGCCAGCAGCTTCCGGACAGGGGAAAGTGAGCAGTTCTTC. This gives the protein CASSFRTGESEQFF. The chain links TRBV7-6 to TRBJ2-1; 9 bases line up with TRBD1. This CDR3 is 14 amino acids long. The V gene's germline CDR1 is SGHVS and CDR2 FNYEAQ. The trim removed 3 bases at V and 9 bases at J, leaving 6 bases unmatched.

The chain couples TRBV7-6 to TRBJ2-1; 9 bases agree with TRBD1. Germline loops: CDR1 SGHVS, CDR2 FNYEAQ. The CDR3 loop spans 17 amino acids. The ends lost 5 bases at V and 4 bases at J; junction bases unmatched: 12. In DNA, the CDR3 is TGTGCCAGCAGCCGAATGACAGGGGGGGCTGGGTACAATGAGCAGTTCTTC. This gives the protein CASSRMTGGAGYNEQFF.

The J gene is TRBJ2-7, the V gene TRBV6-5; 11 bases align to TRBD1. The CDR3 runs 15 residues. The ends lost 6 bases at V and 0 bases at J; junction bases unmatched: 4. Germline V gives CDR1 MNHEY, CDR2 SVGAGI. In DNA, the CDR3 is TGTGCCAGCAGGGCGGGACAGGGGGGCTCCTACGAGCAGTACTTC. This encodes CASRAGQGGSYEQYF.

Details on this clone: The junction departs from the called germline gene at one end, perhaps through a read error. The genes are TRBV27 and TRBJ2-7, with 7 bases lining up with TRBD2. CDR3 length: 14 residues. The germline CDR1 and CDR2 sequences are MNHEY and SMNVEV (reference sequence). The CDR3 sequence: CASSLKGLVTGQTF. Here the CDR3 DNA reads TGTGCCAGCAGTTTAAAAGGACTAGTAACGGGGCAAACTTTC.

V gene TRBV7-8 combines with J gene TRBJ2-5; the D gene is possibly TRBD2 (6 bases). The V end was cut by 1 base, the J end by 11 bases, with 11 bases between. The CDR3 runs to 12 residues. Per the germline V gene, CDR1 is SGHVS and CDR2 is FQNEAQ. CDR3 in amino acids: CASSLGGRGQYF. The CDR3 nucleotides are TGTGCCAGCAGCTTAGGGGGCCGGGGGCAGTACTTC.

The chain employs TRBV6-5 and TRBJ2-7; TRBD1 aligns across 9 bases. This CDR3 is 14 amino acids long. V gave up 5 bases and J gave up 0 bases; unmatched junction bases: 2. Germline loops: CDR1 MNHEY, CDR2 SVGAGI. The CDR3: CASSRTGDSYEQYF. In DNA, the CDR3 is TGTGCCAGCAGTAGGACAGGGGACTCCTACGAGCAGTACTTC.

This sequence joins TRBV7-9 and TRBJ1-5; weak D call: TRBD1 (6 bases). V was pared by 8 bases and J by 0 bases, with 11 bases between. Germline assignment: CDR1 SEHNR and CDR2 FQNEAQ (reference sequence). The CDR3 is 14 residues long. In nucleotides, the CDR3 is TGTGCCAGCCAGGACAGCTATAGCAATCAGCCCCAGCATTTT. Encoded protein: CASQDSYSNQPQHF. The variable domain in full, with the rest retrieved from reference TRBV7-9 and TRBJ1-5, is DTGVSQNPRHKITKRGQNVTFRCDPISEHNRLYWYRQTLGQGPEFLTYFQNEAQLEKSRLLSDRFSAERPKGSFSTLEIQRTEQGDSAMYLCASQDSYSNQPQHFGDGTRLSIL.

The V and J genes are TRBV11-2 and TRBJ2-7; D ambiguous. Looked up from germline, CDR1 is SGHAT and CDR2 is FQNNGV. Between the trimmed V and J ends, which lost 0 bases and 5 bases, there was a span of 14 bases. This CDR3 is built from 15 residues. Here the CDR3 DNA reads TGTGCCAGCAGCTTAGATCCGGTTAGGGTCAACGAGCAGTACTTC. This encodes CASSLDPVRVNEQYF.

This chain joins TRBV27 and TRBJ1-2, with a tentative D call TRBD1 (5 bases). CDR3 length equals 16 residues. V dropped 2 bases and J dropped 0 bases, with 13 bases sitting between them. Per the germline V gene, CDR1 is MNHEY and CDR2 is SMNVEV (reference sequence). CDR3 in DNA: TGTGCCAGCAGTTTAGTCCCGCCGGACACTAACTATGGCTACACCTTC. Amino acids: CASSLVPPDTNYGYTF.

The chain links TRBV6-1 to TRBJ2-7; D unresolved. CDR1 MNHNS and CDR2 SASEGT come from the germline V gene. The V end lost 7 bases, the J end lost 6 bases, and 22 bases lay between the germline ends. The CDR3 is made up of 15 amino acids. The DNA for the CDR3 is TGTGCCAGCACCGAAAGTCATTTCAGCCGGCTCGAGCAGTACTTC. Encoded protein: CASTESHFSRLEQYF.

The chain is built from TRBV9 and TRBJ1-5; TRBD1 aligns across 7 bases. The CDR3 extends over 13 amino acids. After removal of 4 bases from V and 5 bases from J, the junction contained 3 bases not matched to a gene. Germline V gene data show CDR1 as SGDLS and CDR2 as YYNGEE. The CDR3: CASSQGGYQPQHF. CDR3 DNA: TGTGCCAGCAGCCAGGGGGGATATCAGCCCCAGCATTTT.

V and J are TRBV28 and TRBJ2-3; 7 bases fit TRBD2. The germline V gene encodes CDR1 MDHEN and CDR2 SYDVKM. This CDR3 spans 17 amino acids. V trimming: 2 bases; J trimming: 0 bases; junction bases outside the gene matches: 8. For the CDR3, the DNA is TGTGCCAGCAGTTTAATCTGGCGGGGGTCCAGCACAGATACGCAGTATTTT. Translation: CASSLIWRGSSTDTQYF. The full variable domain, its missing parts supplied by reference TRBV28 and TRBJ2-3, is DVKVTQSSRYLVKRTGEKVFLECVQDMDHENMFWYRQDPGLGLRLIYFSYDVKMKEKGDIPEGYSVSREKKERFSLILESASTNQTSMYLCASSLIWRGSSTDTQYFGPGTRLTVL.

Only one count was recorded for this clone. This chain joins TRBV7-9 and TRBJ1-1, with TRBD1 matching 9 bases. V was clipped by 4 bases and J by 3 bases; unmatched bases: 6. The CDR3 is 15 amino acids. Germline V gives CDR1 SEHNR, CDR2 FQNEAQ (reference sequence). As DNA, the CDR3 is TGTGCCAGCAGCTACAGGGGGCCGACGGACACTGAAGCTTTCTTT. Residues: CASSYRGPTDTEAFF.

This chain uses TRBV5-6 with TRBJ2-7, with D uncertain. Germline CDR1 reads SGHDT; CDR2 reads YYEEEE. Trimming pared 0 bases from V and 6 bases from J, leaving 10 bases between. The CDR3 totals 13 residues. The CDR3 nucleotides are TGTGCCAGCAGCTTGGGGACCACCGTCGAGCAGTACTTC. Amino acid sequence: CASSLGTTVEQYF.

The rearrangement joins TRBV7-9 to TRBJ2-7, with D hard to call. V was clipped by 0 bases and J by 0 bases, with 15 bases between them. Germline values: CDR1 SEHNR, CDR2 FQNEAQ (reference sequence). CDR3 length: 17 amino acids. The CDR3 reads CASSLASGPRGSYEQYF. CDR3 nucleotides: TGTGCCAGCAGCTTAGCTTCCGGACCTCGAGGCTCCTACGAGCAGTACTTC.

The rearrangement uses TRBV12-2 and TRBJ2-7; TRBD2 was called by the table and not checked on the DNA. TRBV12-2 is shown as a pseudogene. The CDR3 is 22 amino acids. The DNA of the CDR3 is TGTGCAAGTCGCACGGACCAAGGGGCACTAGCGGGAGGCCCAAATAGCTCCTACGAGCAGTACTTC. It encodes CASRTDQGALAGGPNSSYEQYF.

The CDR3 loop reads CASSFGQTYEQYF. The CDR3, as DNA: TGTGCCAGCAGCTTCGGACAGACATACGAGCAGTACTTC. The chain has TRBV7-9 and TRBJ2-7; tentative D call: TRBD1 (6 bases). Germline V CDR1 and CDR2: SEHNR, FQNEAQ (reference sequence). The CDR3 has 13 amino acids. The V and J ends lost 3 bases and 4 bases respectively, with 10 bases between them.

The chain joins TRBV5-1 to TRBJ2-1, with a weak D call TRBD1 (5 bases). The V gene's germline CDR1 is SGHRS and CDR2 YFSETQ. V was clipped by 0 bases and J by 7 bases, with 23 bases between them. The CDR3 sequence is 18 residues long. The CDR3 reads CASSLAPGMRIFGNEQFF. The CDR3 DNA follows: TGCGCCAGCAGCTTGGCCCCAGGGATGCGGATATTTGGGAATGAGCAGTTCTTC.

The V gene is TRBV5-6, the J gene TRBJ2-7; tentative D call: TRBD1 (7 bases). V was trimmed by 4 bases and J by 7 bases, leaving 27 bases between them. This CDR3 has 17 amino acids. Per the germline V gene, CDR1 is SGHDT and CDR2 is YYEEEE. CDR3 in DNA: TGTGCCAGCAGCCTGCAGGGAGGAGCACCCCAGGGGGGTGAGCAGTACTTC. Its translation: CASSLQGGAPQGGEQYF. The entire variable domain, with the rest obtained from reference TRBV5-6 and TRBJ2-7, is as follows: DAGVTQSPTHLIKTRGQQVTLRCSPKSGHDTVSWYQQALGQGPQFIFQYYEEEERQRGNFPDRFSGHQFPNYSSELNVNALLLGDSALYLCASSLQGGAPQGGEQYFGPGTRLTVT.

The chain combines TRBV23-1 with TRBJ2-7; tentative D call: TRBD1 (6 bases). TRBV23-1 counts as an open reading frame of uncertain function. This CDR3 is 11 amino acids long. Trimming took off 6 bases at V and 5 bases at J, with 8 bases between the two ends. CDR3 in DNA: TGCGCCAGCAGACCAGGGGACGAGCAGTACTTC. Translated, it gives CASRPGDEQYF.

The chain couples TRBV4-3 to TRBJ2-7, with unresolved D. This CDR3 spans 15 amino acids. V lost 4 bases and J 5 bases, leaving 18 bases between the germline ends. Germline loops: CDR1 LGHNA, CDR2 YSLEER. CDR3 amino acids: CASSPSAHRIDEQYF. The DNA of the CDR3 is TGCGCCAGCAGCCCCTCGGCCCATCGGATTGACGAGCAGTACTTC.

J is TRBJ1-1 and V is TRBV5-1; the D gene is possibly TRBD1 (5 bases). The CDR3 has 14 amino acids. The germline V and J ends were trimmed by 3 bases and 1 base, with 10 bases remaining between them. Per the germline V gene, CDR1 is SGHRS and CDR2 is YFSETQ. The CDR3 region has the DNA TGCGCCAGCAGCTCTGAGGGGAGGAACACTGAAGCTTTCTTT. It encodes CASSSEGRNTEAFF.

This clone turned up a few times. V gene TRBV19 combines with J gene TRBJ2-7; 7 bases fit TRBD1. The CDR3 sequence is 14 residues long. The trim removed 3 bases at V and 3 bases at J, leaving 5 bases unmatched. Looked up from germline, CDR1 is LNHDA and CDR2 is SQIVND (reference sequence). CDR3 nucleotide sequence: TGTGCCAGTAGTATTGGGCCAGGGGGCTACGAGCAGTACTTC. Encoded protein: CASSIGPGGYEQYF.

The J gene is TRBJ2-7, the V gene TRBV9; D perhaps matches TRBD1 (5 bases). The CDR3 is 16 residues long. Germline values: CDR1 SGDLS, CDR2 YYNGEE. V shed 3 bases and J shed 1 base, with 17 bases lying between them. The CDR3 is CASSADAQQVSYEQYF. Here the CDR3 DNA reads TGTGCCAGCAGCGCCGACGCCCAACAGGTTTCCTACGAGCAGTACTTC.